The rows below give T cell receptor beta chains drawn from one sample of a study of identical twins. TCRdb re-called the 5' RACE reads through MiXCR, storing one row per CDR3 protein. The sample has 1.5 million to 2 million distinct CDR3 sequences, about 30% seen once. Material for sequencing was cord blood. These receptors were taken from a newborn girl in good health. CDR3s include the opening cysteine and the closing phenylalanine or tryptophan. A D gene is named only where the DNA matches it firmly. Clone size, where shown, is once, few, many, or a class for clones that have expanded.

D,size,V,J,CDR3,DNA
NA,NA,TRBV20-1,TRBJ1-2,CSVGLVRRRYGYTF,TGCAGTGTTGGATTGGTACGCCGACGCTATGGCTACACCTTC
NA,NA,TRBV6-4,TRBJ2-5,CASIGSRRAQETQYF,TGTGCCAGCATTGGTTCCCGAAGGGCTCAAGAGACCCAGTACTTC
NA,NA,TRBV7-8,TRBJ2-5,CASNPIWGTQYF,TGTGCCAGCAACCCAATTTGGGGGACCCAGTACTTC
TRBD2,once,TRBV5-1,TRBJ2-1,CASSFSGGAGEQFF,TGCGCCAGCAGTTTTAGCGGGGGGGCCGGTGAGCAGTTCTTC
NA,few,TRBV24-1,TRBJ1-2,CATSDPGSYGYTF,TGTGCCACCAGTGATCCAGGGAGCTATGGCTACACCTTC
NA,NA,TRBV10-3,TRBJ2-7,CAISRDLAEGYEQYF,TGTGCCATCAGTAGGGACCTGGCGGAGGGGTACGAGCAGTACTTC
TRBD2,NA,TRBV6-1,TRBJ2-7,CASSPAGAVEQYF,TGTGCCAGCAGTCCAGCGGGAGCGGTCGAGCAGTACTTC
TRBD2,few,TRBV4-1,TRBJ2-3,CASSQLAGLADTQYF,TGCGCCAGCAGCCAACTAGCGGGCCTAGCGGATACGCAGTATTTT
NA,NA,TRBV29-1,TRBJ2-3,CSVEWVATDTQYF,TGCAGCGTTGAATGGGTGGCCACAGATACGCAGTATTTT
NA,NA,TRBV20-1,TRBJ2-5,CSARYSSGPINNEQYF,TGCAGTGCTAGATATTCGAGCGGTCCTATTAACAATGAGCAGTACTTC
TRBD2,NA,TRBV10-1,TRBJ2-3,CASSAYGGAADTQYF,TGCGCCAGCAGCGCCTACGGGGGGGCGGCAGATACGCAGTATTTT
NA,NA,TRBV6-1,TRBJ2-3,CASSPDWGRTDTQYF,TGTGCCAGCAGCCCTGACTGGGGCCGCACAGATACGCAGTATTTT
NA,NA,TRBV9,TRBJ2-1,CASSVATLGTELNEQFF,TGTGCCAGCAGCGTAGCTACATTAGGGACTGAACTGAATGAGCAGTTCTTC
TRBD1,few,TRBV28,TRBJ2-7,CASSLVRQGAGEQYF,TGTGCCAGCAGTTTAGTTCGGCAGGGGGCGGGGGAGCAGTACTTC
TRBD2,NA,TRBV5-6,TRBJ2-3,CASISLAGGSTDTQYF,TGTGCCAGCATCTCCTTAGCGGGAGGGAGCACAGATACGCAGTATTTT
NA,NA,TRBV11-2,TRBJ1-4,CASSLAGIPTNEKLFF,TGTGCCAGCAGCTTAGCGGGGATCCCAACTAATGAAAAACTGTTTTTT
TRBD1,NA,TRBV5-5,TRBJ1-1,CASKLTGGWNTEAFF,TGTGCCAGCAAGTTAACAGGGGGCTGGAACACTGAAGCTTTCTTT
NA,NA,TRBV5-1,TRBJ2-7,CASSLSPGPYEQYF,TGCGCCAGCAGCTTGAGCCCAGGTCCCTACGAGCAGTACTTC